This TCR beta chain is drawn from a study of cytomegalovirus exposure and HLA in healthy donors. CDR1 is SEHNR, CDR2 FQNEAQ, per germline (reference sequence). The CDR3 runs 16 residues. V dropped 2 bases and J dropped 7; count of bases not matched to a gene: 10. This clone has just one count. 60 Vbeta and 13 Jbeta primers were used in PCR. Sequencing used immunoSEQ multiplex PCR; TCRdb keeps in-frame clones, though not all of them. The top ten hold approximately 1.9% of the sample, which has roughly 190,000 clones, approximately 86% seen once. This TCR was sampled from a woman younger than 30 in good health and CMV-seronegative. The chain employs TRBV7-9 and TRBJ1-4; TRBD1 matches 7 bases. The sequencing sample was made of PBMCs. The DNA of the CDR3 is TGTGCCAGCAGCTTATCGCCCGGGACAGTGGCTGAAAAACTGTTTTTT. This encodes CASSLSPGTVAEKLFF.